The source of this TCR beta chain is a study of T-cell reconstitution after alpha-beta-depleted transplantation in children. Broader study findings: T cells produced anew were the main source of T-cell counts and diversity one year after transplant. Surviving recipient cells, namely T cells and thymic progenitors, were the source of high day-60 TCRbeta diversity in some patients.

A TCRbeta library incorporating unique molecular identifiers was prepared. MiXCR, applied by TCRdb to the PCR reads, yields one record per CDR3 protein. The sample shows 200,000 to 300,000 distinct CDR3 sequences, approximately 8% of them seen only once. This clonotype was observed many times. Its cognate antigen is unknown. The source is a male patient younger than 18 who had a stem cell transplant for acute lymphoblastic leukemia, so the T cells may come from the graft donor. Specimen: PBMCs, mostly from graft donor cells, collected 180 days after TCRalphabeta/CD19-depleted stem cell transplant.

The CDR3 loop is CASSPRGIGYGYTF. As DNA, the CDR3 is TGTGCCAGCAGCCCTAGAGGGATCGGCTATGGCTACACCTTC. The chain uses TRBV7-9 and TRBJ1-2; D uncertain. The ends were cut back, 5 bases at V and 4 bases at J, with 14 bases in the middle. The CDR3 totals 14 residues. Germline CDR1 and CDR2: SEHNR and FQNEAQ (reference sequence).